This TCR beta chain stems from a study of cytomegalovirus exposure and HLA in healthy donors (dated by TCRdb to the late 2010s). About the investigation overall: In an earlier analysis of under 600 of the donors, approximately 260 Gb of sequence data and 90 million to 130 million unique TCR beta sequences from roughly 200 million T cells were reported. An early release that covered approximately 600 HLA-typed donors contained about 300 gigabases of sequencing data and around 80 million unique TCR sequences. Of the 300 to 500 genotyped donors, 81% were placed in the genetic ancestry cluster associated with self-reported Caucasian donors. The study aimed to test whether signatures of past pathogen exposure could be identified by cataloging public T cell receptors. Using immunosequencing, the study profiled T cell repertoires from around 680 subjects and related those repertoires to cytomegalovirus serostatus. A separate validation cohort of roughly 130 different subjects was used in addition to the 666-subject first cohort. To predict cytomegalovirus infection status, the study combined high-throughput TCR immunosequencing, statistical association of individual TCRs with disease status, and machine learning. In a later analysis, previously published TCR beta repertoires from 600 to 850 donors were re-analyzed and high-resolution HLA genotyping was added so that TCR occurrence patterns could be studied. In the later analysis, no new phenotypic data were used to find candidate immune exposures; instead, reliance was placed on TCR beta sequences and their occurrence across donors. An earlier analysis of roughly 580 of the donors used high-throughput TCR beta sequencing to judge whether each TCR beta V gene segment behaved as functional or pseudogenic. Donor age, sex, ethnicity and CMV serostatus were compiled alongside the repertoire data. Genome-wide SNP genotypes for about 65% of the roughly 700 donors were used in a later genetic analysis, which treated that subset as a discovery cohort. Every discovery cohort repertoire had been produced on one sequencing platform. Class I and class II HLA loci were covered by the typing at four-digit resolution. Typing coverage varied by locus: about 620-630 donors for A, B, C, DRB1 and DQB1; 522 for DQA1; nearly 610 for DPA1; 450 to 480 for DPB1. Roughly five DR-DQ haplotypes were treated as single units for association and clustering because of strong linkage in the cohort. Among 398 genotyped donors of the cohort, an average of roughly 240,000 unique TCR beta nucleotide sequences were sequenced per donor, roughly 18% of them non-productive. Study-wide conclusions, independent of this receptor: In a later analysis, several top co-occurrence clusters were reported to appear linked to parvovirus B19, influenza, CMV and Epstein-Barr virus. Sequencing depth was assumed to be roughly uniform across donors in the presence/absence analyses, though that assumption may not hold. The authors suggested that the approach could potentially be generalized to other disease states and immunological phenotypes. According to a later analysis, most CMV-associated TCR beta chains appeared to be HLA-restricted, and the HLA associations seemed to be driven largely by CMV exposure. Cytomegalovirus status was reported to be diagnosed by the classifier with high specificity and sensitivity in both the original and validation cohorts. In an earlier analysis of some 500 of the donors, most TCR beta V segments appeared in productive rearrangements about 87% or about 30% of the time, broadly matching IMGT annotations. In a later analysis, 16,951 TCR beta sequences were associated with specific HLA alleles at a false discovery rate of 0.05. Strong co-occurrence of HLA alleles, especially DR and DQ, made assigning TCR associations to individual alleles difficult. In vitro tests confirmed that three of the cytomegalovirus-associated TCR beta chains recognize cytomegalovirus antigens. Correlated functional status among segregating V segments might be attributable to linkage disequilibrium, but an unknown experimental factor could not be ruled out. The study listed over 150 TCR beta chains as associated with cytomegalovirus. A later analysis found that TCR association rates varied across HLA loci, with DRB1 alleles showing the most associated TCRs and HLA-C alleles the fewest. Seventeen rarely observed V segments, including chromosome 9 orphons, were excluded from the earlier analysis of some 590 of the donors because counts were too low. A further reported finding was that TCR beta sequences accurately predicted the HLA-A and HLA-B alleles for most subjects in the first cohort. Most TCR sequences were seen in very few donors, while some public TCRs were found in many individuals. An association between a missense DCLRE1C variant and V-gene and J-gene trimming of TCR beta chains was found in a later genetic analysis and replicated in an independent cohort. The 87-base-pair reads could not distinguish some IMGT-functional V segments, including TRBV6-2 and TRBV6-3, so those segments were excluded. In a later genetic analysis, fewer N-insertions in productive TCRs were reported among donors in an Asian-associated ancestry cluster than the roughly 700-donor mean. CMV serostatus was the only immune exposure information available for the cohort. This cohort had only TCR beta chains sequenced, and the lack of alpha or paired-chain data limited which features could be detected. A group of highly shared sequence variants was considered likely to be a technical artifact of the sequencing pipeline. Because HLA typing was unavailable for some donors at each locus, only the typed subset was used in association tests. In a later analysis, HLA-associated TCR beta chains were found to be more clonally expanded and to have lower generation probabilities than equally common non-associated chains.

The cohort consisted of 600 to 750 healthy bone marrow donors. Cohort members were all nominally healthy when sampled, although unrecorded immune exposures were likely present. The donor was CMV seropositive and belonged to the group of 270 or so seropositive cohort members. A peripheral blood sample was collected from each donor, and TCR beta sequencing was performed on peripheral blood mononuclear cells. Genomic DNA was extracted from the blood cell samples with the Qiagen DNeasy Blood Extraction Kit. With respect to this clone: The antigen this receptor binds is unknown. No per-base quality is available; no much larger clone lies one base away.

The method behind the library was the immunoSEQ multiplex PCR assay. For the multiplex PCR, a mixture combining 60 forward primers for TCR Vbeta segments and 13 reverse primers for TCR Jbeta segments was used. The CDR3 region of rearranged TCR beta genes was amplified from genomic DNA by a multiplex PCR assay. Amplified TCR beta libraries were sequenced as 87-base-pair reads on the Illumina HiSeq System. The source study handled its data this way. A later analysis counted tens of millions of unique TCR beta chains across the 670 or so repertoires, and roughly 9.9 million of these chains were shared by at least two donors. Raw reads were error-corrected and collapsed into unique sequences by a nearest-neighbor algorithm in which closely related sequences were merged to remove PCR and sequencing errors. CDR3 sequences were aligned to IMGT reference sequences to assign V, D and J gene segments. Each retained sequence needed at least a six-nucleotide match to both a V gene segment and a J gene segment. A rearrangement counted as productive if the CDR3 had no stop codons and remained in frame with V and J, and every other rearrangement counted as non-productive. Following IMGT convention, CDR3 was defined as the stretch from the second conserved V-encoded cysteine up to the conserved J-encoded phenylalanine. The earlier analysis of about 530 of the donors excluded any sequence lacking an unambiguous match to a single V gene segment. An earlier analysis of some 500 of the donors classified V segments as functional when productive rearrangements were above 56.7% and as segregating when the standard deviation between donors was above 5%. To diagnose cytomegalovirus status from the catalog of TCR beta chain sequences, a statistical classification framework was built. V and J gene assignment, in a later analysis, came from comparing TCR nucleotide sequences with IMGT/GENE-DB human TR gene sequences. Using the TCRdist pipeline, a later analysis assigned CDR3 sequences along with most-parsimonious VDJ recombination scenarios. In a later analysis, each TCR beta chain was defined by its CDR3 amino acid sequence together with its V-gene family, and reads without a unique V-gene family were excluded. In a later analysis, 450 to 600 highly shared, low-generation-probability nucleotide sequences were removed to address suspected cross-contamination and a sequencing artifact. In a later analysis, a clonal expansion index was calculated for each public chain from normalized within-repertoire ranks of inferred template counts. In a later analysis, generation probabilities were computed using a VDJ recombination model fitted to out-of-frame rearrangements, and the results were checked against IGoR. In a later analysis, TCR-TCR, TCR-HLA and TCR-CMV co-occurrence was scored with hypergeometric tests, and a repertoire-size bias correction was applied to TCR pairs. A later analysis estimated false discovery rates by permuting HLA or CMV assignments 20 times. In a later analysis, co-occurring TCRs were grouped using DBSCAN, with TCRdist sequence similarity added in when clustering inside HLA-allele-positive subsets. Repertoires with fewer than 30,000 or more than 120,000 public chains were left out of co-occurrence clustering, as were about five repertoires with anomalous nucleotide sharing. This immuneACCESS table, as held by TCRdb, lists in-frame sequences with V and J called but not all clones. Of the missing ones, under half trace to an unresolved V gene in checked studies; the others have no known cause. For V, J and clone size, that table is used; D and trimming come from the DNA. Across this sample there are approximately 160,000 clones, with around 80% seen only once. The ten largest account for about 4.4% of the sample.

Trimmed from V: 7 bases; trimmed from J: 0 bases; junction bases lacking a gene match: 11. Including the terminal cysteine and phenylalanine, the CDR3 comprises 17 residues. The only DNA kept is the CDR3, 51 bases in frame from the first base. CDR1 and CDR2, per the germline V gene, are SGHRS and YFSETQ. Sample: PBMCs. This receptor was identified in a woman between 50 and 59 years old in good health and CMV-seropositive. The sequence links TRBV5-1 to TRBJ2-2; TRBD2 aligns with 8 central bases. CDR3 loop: CASRLTAGGANTGELFF. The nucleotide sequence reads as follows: TGCGCCAGCCGATTAACGGCGGGGGGCGCGAACACCGGGGAGCTGTTTTTT. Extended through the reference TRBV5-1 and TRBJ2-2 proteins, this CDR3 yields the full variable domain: KAGVTQTPRYLIKTRGQQVTLSCSPISGHRSVSWYQQTPGQGLQFLFEYFSETQRNKGNFPGRFSGRQFSNSRSEMNVSTLELGDSALYLCASRLTAGGANTGELFFGEGSRLTVL.